The entry below gives a single T cell receptor beta chain sequence along with its context. Antigen specificity is unknown. Germline lookup yields CDR1 SGHTA and CDR2 FQGNSA. With 4 bases clipped from V and 4 bases from J, the junction kept 4 bases outside the gene matches. The CDR3 loop spans 14 amino acids. This specimen belongs to a study of cytomegalovirus exposure and HLA in healthy donors. Across the study: The 90 to 150 validation repertoires matched the roughly 700 first-cohort repertoires in platform, a later analysis reported. General observations from the study: In the 130 or so validation repertoires, approximately 94% of cluster scores exceeded 0, per a later analysis. A few chains tied to CMV proved CMV antigen-specific in vitro. Cytomegalovirus-associated status was assigned to some 160 TCR beta chains.

TCRdb's table, derived via immunoSEQ multiplex PCR, lists solely in-frame clones and lacks some. The table has fewer than 250,000 clones, more than 75% seen once. This receptor was taken from a man in his late teens or twenties in good health and CMV-seronegative. The sample was PBMCs. The chain couples TRBV7-2 to TRBJ2-7, with TRBD2 matching 10 bases. CDR3 coding DNA: TGTGCCAGCAGCTCCACTAGCGGGGCTTACGAGCAGTACTTC. This gives the protein CASSSTSGAYEQYF.